Below are 30 T cell receptor beta chains sequenced from a single sample in a study of post-analysis software for immune sequencing data. Their specific antigens are unknown. Libraries were made from TCR beta cDNA, and they carried unique molecular identifiers. TCRdb used MiXCR to reprocess the PCR reads, holding one entry per CDR3 protein. The data show 740,000 or so distinct CDR3 sequences, approximately 57% seen once. Study-wide results and caveats: Patients used a handful of TRBV segments, including TRBV5-6, TRBV5-1 and TRBV20-1, more often than controls.

The sequencing sample was made of blood. The receptors originated from a girl aged 10 to 17 with multiple sclerosis.

This clonotype was observed a handful of times. The J gene is TRBJ2-1, the V gene TRBV7-3, with D tentatively TRBD2 (6 bases). The closer fit of TRBJ2-7 to the DNA end suggests the J call may be wrong. The CDR3 consists of 14 residues. CDR1 is SGHTA, CDR2 FQGTGA, per germline. This CDR3 is CASSLSLGGAEQYF. CDR3 sequence (DNA): TGTGCCAGCAGCTTATCCCTGGGCGGGGCGGAGCAGTACTTC.

The chain combines TRBV5-5 with TRBJ2-2; D call uncertain. The germline V gene has CDR1 SGHKS and CDR2 YYEKEE (reference sequence). Trimming took off 2 bases at V and 0 bases at J, with 14 bases between the two ends. The CDR3 runs to 17 residues. This chain's CDR3 is CASSLIIGLTNTGELFF. The CDR3 coding sequence is TGTGCCAGCAGCTTAATAATCGGGCTGACGAACACCGGGGAGCTGTTTTTT.

The chain couples TRBV5-1 to TRBJ2-1; 10 nucleotides align to TRBD2. The V and J ends lost 0 bases and 8 bases, in that order; junction bases with no gene match: 5. Germline V lookup: CDR1 SGHRS, CDR2 YFSETQ. This CDR3 contains 15 residues. This CDR3 reads CASSLDSGRGDEQFF. The DNA of the CDR3 is TGCGCCAGCAGCTTGGACAGCGGGAGGGGCGATGAGCAGTTCTTC.

J is TRBJ2-1 and V is TRBV7-9; 8 bases are shared with TRBD1. From germline, CDR1 is SEHNR and CDR2 FQNEAQ (reference sequence). The CDR3 is 13 residues long. V was pared by 10 bases and J by 2 bases, with 4 bases of the junction left unmatched. The CDR3 protein is CATQGDTYNEQFF. As DNA, the CDR3 is TGTGCCACACAGGGGGATACCTACAATGAGCAGTTCTTC. Complete variable domain (other parts from reference TRBV7-9 and TRBJ2-1): DTGVSQNPRHKITKRGQNVTFRCDPISEHNRLYWYRQTLGQGPEFLTYFQNEAQLEKSRLLSDRFSAERPKGSFSTLEIQRTEQGDSAMYLCATQGDTYNEQFFGPGTRLTVL.

V and J are TRBV5-8 and TRBJ2-1; D is possibly TRBD1 (5 bases). The V end was cut by 2 bases, the J end by 14 bases, with 23 bases between. Germline assignment: CDR1 SGHTS and CDR2 YDEGEE. This CDR3 is 15 amino acids long. As DNA, the CDR3 is TGTGCCAGCAGCTTTCACTTGTCGAAAGAGATAGGGGAGTTCTTC. The encoded protein is CASSFHLSKEIGEFF.

This CDR3 reads CASSPGGPRAGIQYF. CDR3 nucleotides: TGTGCCAGCAGCCCAGGGGGGCCTCGAGCGGGCATTCAGTACTTC. The J gene is TRBJ2-4, the V gene TRBV12-3 or TRBV12-4; possible D gene TRBD1, 7 bases. Trimming took off 6 bases at V and 9 bases at J, with 21 bases between the two ends. This CDR3 region has 15 residues.

The V call is TRBV5-1, the J call TRBJ1-5; D call uncertain. The germline V gene has CDR1 SGHRS and CDR2 YFSETQ. V lost 5 bases to trimming and J lost 2 bases, with 8 bases between them. This CDR3 is built from 13 residues. The CDR3 reads CASSWTRNQPQHF. The CDR3 region has the DNA TGCGCCAGCAGTTGGACCCGCAATCAGCCCCAGCATTTT. Filled out from reference TRBV5-1 and TRBJ1-5, the complete variable domain reads KAGVTQTPRYLIKTRGQQVTLSCSPISGHRSVSWYQQTPGQGLQFLFEYFSETQRNKGNFPGRFSGRQFSNSRSEMNVSTLELGDSALYLCASSWTRNQPQHFGDGTRLSIL.

A few counts support this clonotype. The chain employs TRBV14 and TRBJ2-7; 7 bases line up with TRBD1. The J segment lost 2 bases and the V segment lost 8 bases, leaving 6 bases of the junction unmatched. Germline CDR1 is SGHDN and CDR2 is FVKESK. The CDR3 sequence is 13 residues long. The CDR3 region is CASGTGTAYEQYF. In DNA, the CDR3 is TGTGCCAGCGGGACCGGGACAGCCTACGAGCAGTACTTC.

The sample holds a few counts of this clonotype. Its ends do not fully match the called genes, so a read error is possible. CDR3 loop: CASSFGGDSTDTQYF. The DNA of the CDR3 is TGTGCCAGCAGTTTTGGCGGGGACAGCACAGATACGCAGTATTTT. The V and J genes are TRBV5-1 and TRBJ2-3; D perhaps matches TRBD2 (6 bases). Germline CDR1 reads SGHRS; CDR2 reads YFSETQ. The CDR3 sequence is 15 residues long.

This clonotype was seen only a few times. The V call is TRBV9, the J call TRBJ2-6; D uncertain. The CDR3 length is 17 residues. Per the germline V gene, CDR1 is SGDLS and CDR2 is YYNGEE. With 1 base removed from V and 0 bases from J, the gap between germline ends came to 11 bases. CDR3 amino acids: CASSVSARSSGANVLTF. As DNA, the CDR3 is TGTGCCAGCAGCGTATCCGCACGGAGCTCTGGGGCCAACGTCCTGACTTTC.

This clonotype was seen more than once but under ten times. The gene calls are TRBV29-1 and TRBJ1-1; 7 positions agree with TRBD1. Losses at the gene ends were 8 bases for V and 0 bases for J; bases not matched to a gene: 6. Germline V gives CDR1 SQVTM, CDR2 ANQGSEA. The CDR3 totals 13 residues. CDR3 region: CSFSGTVNTEAFF. The CDR3 DNA reads TGCAGCTTCAGTGGGACAGTGAACACTGAAGCTTTCTTT.

This chain links TRBV9 with TRBJ2-1; no clear D gene. The CDR3 extends over 15 amino acids. From germline, CDR1 is SGDLS and CDR2 YYNGEE. Trimming shortened V by 0 bases and J by 3 bases, and 10 bases separated the two germline ends. The CDR3 protein is CASSVDSVDYNEQFF. CDR3 bases: TGTGCCAGCAGCGTAGACAGCGTGGACTACAATGAGCAGTTCTTC. The full variable domain, completed using reference TRBV9 and TRBJ2-1, is DSGVTQTPKHLITATGQRVTLRCSPRSGDLSVYWYQQSLDQGLQFLIQYYNGEERAKGNILERFSAQQFPDLHSELNLSSLELGDSALYFCASSVDSVDYNEQFFGPGTRLTVL.

The CDR3 region is CASSSQTSGTSTDTQYF. The DNA for the CDR3 is TGTGCCAGCAGCTCCCAGACTAGCGGGACTAGCACAGATACGCAGTATTTT. The rearrangement links TRBV7-2 to TRBJ2-3; 11 bases agree with TRBD2. The V gene end was trimmed by 4 bases and the J gene end by 0 bases; junction bases not matched to a gene: 6. There are 17 residues in the CDR3. Looked up from germline, CDR1 is SGHTA and CDR2 is FQGNSA.

The chain combines TRBV2 with TRBJ2-3; maybe TRBD2 (5 bases). Germline assignment: CDR1 SNHLY and CDR2 FYNNEI. Trimming pared 8 bases from V and 2 bases from J, leaving 11 bases between. The CDR3 runs to 13 residues. This CDR3 reads CASERADTDTQYF. The CDR3 bases are TGTGCCAGCGAGAGAGCGGACACAGATACGCAGTATTTT.

The V gene is TRBV6-6, the J gene TRBJ2-1; TRBD2 agrees at 9 bases. With 4 bases clipped from V and 7 bases from J, the junction kept 5 bases outside the gene matches. The CDR3 length is 14 residues. Germline CDR1 MNHNY, CDR2 SVGAGI (reference sequence). This CDR3 reads CASSWASGVNEQFF. CDR3 coding DNA: TGTGCCAGCAGTTGGGCTAGCGGGGTAAATGAGCAGTTCTTC.

This clonotype appeared a few times. J is TRBJ2-4 and V is TRBV6-1; 11 bases line up with TRBD2. The DNA matches TRBJ2-5 better at its end, which makes the J call doubtful. CDR1 is MNHNS and CDR2 is SASEGT in the germline V gene. This CDR3 spans 15 amino acids. The CDR3 loop reads CASSELAGGSETQYF. The CDR3 DNA follows: TGTGCCAGCAGTGAACTAGCGGGGGGAAGTGAGACCCAGTACTTC.

The chain combines TRBV14 with TRBJ2-4; TRBD2 matches 7 bases. The CDR3 runs to 15 residues. Germline CDR1 reads SGHDN; CDR2 reads FVKESK. Trimming at V came to 0 bases and at J to 11 bases, leaving 10 bases not matched to a gene. DNA of the CDR3: TGTGCCAGCAGCCAAGATTGGGGCGGGAGTGGAGTTCAGTACTTC. Protein product: CASSQDWGGSGVQYF.

Regarding this clonotype: A much larger clone lies one base from this, so it may be a read error. This chain links TRBV4-1 with TRBJ1-2; 7 bases map to TRBD1. Looked up from germline, CDR1 is MGHRA and CDR2 is YSYEKL. This CDR3 is 14 amino acids long. CDR3 DNA: TGCGCCAGCAGCCCTGACAGGGCCGGCTATGGCCACACCTTC. Translated: CASSPDRAGYGHTF.

This chain connects TRBV2 to TRBJ2-1; a weak D match, TRBD1 (5 bases). V dropped 6 bases and J dropped 5 bases, with 20 bases sitting between them. Germline V gives CDR1 SNHLY, CDR2 FYNNEI. The CDR3 is 16 amino acids. CDR3 loop: CASSYDISDSHNEQFF. CDR3 sequence (DNA): TGTGCCAGCAGCTACGACATTTCCGACAGTCACAATGAGCAGTTCTTC.

The table lists this clonotype with many counts. For the CDR3, the DNA is TGCGCCAGCAGCCGCCCCCCGGGCAATGAGCAGTTCTTC. This gives the protein CASSRPPGNEQFF. This rearrangement joins TRBV5-1 to TRBJ2-1; D gene unclear. Germline values: CDR1 SGHRS, CDR2 YFSETQ. The CDR3 length is 13 residues. V was cut by 4 bases and J by 6 bases, with 11 bases left in between.

V usage is TRBV20-1 and J usage is TRBJ2-7, with 10 nucleotides matching TRBD2. The J call could be wrong; TRBJ2-4 is a better fit for the DNA end. The CDR3 spans 15 residues. Germline CDR1 is DFQATT and CDR2 is SNEGSKA (reference sequence). CDR3: CSAHLAGATKNIQYF. As DNA, the CDR3 is TGCAGTGCCCACCTAGCGGGAGCGACCAAAAACATTCAGTACTTC.

V gene TRBV3-1 combines with J gene TRBJ2-1; 13 positions match TRBD2. The length of the CDR3 is 17 residues. J was trimmed by 4 bases and V by 4 bases; bases with no gene match: 7. Germline V lookup: CDR1 LGHDT, CDR2 YNNKEL (reference sequence). The CDR3 nucleotides are TGTGCCAGCAGCCGATACGGGACTAGCGGGATGTACAATGAGCAGTTCTTC. Translated: CASSRYGTSGMYNEQFF.

CDR3 bases: TGCGCCAGCAGCTTGGGGCTAGCGGGGCAAGAGCAGTACTTC. The encoded protein is CASSLGLAGQEQYF. V gene TRBV5-1 combines with J gene TRBJ2-5, with TRBD2 matching over 9 bases. CDR3 length equals 14 residues. CDR1 and CDR2 from the germline V gene are SGHRS and YFSETQ. Trimming removed 0 bases from V and 11 bases from J; junction bases left unmatched: 8.

This CDR3 is CSAGASYTEAFF. The CDR3 DNA sequence: TGCAGTGCCGGGGCCTCTTACACTGAAGCTTTCTTT. The chain couples TRBV20-1 to TRBJ1-1; perhaps TRBD1 as D (5 bases). The germline V and J ends were trimmed by 6 bases and 3 bases, with 11 bases remaining between them. This CDR3 has 12 residues. CDR1 is DFQATT, CDR2 SNEGSKA, per germline (reference sequence).

This chain joins TRBV29-1 and TRBJ2-3; a possible D gene is TRBD1 (5 bases). The CDR3 is 13 residues long. Trimming stripped 4 bases from V and 4 bases from J, with 12 bases between. The V gene's germline CDR1 is SQVTM and CDR2 ANQGSEA. This CDR3 reads CSVGGRQADTQYF. CDR3 in DNA: TGCAGCGTTGGGGGCCGCCAGGCAGATACGCAGTATTTT.

J is TRBJ2-3 and V is TRBV4-2, with D possibly being TRBD2 (6 bases). The V and J ends lost 0 bases and 1 base respectively, with 17 bases between them. CDR3 length: 18 amino acids. Germline V CDR1 and CDR2: LGHNA, YNFKEQ. CDR3 in amino acids: CASSQDGLARTGTDTQYF. In nucleotides, the CDR3 is TGTGCCAGCAGCCAAGATGGGCTAGCGCGAACCGGCACAGATACGCAGTATTTT.

The chain uses TRBV20-1 and TRBJ2-1, with no clear D. V was shortened by 3 bases and J by 6 bases, with 9 bases between the two germline ends. The CDR3 sequence is 12 residues long. Germline assignment: CDR1 DFQATT and CDR2 SNEGSKA (reference sequence). The CDR3 spells CSASSGFNEQFF. As DNA, the CDR3 is TGCAGTGCTAGTAGTGGTTTCAATGAGCAGTTCTTC.

This clonotype came up once. The chain couples TRBV18 to TRBJ2-1, with unresolved D. CDR3 size: 14 residues. V was cut by 1 base and J by 4 bases, with 8 bases left in between. The germline CDR1 and CDR2 sequences are KGHSH and LQKENI. In nucleotides, the CDR3 is TGTGCCAGCTCACCACTACCCAGTTACAATGAGCAGTTCTTC. This translates into CASSPLPSYNEQFF.

The chain couples TRBV20-1 to TRBJ2-5; D gene uncertain. The DNA matches TRBJ2-7 better at its end, which makes the J call doubtful. Germline V gene sequence: CDR1 DFQATT, CDR2 SNEGSKA (reference sequence). This CDR3 is 13 amino acids long. This chain's CDR3 is CSANGRNSYEQYF. The CDR3 DNA follows: TGCAGTGCTAACGGACGAAACTCCTACGAGCAGTACTTC.

The chain is built from TRBV5-6 and TRBJ1-2; no clear D gene. Per the germline V gene, CDR1 is SGHDT and CDR2 is YYEEEE. V was cut by 4 bases and J by 1 base, with 17 bases left in between. CDR3 length equals 16 residues. The CDR3 DNA follows: TGTGCCAGCAGCCCTCCGGGCGCCAACCGTAACTATGGCTACACCTTC. It translates to CASSPPGANRNYGYTF.